This entry is about one T cell receptor (beta chain). Its antigen is not known. This specimen comes from a study of vaccination and CD4 T cells after COVID-19. This CDR3 is 15 amino acids long. V was pared by 3 bases and J by 12 bases, with 17 bases of the junction left unmatched. In germline, CDR1 is DFQATT, CDR2 SNEGSKA (reference sequence). An Oncomine TCR Beta short-read assay was used to sequence the DNA from cultured CD4+ T cells. MiXCR, applied by TCRdb to the PCR reads, yields one record per CDR3 protein. This table holds around 20,000 distinct CDR3 sequences, more than 50% found once. Stated treatment: roughly 10-day PBMC culture with coronavirus spike peptide pools or control peptides (ViraFEST assay).

The receptor's source is a human donor who had recovered from COVID-19. The chain uses TRBV20-1 and TRBJ2-3, with TRBD2 identical over 8 bases. The source was CD4+ T cells from blood, cultured in vitro, collected before SARS-CoV-2 vaccination. The CDR3 here is CSARVGRVSLGNQYF. The CDR3 region has the DNA TGCAGTGCTAGGGTCGGGAGGGTTTCACTAGGAAATCAGTATTTT.